A selection of T cell receptor beta chains follows, all from one sample in a study of CD8 T cells in Susac syndrome. TCRdb processed the immunoSEQ multiplex PCR reads anew with MiXCR; each CDR3 protein has one entry. This sample has about 120,000 distinct CDR3 sequences, with 85% to 95% found just once. Material: CD8+ T cells from PBMCs. The origin of the receptors is a human donor with Susac syndrome. Each CDR3 is given with its conserved first and last residue. A D gene is named only where the DNA matches it firmly. Size tells how often a clone was seen (once, few, many) or the class of an expanded clone, and some rows leave it out.

D gene	CDR3 length	J gene	V gene	clone size	CDR3 protein	CDR3 DNA
TRBD2	14	TRBJ2-1	TRBV5-1	NA	CASSEAGGTDEQFF	TGCGCCAGCAGTGAGGCGGGGGGCACTGATGAGCAGTTCTTC
NA	13	TRBJ1-1	TRBV5-6	NA	CASSPGGGTEAFF	TGTGCCAGCAGCCCAGGCGGAGGCACTGAAGCTTTCTTT
TRBD1	14	TRBJ2-7	TRBV7-9	NA	CASSIPGQGYEQYF	TGTGCCAGCAGCATTCCGGGACAGGGGTACGAGCAGTACTTC
TRBD1	16	TRBJ2-5	TRBV9	NA	CASSVDGTGGIETQYF	TGTGCCAGCAGCGTAGATGGGACAGGGGGCATAGAGACCCAGTACTTC
NA	15	TRBJ2-5	TRBV29-1	NA	CSVVLRGGYQETQYF	TGCAGCGTTGTCCTAAGGGGCGGGTACCAAGAGACCCAGTACTTC
TRBD1	12	TRBJ2-1	TRBV25-1	NA	CASSETGDEQFF	TGTGCCAGCAGTGAAACAGGGGATGAGCAGTTCTTC
NA	15	TRBJ2-7	TRBV14	NA	CASSQDVGAWYEQYF	TGTGCCAGCAGCCAAGATGTCGGAGCCTGGTACGAGCAGTACTTC
NA	16	TRBJ1-5	TRBV7-9	NA	CASSQLSGNSNQPQHF	TGTGCCAGCAGCCAGTTATCGGGGAATAGCAATCAGCCCCAGCATTTT
TRBD2	15	TRBJ2-1	TRBV20-1	NA	CSADLLASGSNEQFF	TGCAGTGCTGACCTCCTAGCTAGCGGGAGTAATGAGCAGTTCTTC
TRBD1	15	TRBJ1-2	TRBV12-3/TRBV12-4	NA	CASSPGQGLSEGYTF	TGTGCCAGCAGTCCGGGACAGGGGTTGTCGGAGGGCTACACCTTC
NA	12	TRBJ1-6	TRBV9	NA	CASSSEDLPLHF	TGTGCCAGCAGCTCTGAGGATTTACCCCTCCACTTT
TRBD1	13	TRBJ2-7	TRBV9	NA	CASSVRTGSEQYF	TGTGCCAGCAGCGTGAGGACAGGGAGCGAGCAGTACTTC
NA	15	TRBJ2-7	TRBV2	NA	CASRLAGTPTSEQYF	TGTGCCAGCAGACTTGCCGGGACTCCGACCAGCGAGCAGTACTTC
TRBD1	15	TRBJ2-7	TRBV20-1	NA	CSASYVGQGFYEQYF	TGCAGTGCTAGTTATGTTGGACAGGGGTTCTACGAGCAGTACTTC
NA	13	TRBJ1-1	TRBV20-1	NA	CSAISPGWTEAFF	TGCAGTGCTATAAGTCCGGGGTGGACTGAAGCTTTCTTT
NA	16	TRBJ2-1	TRBV3-1	once	CASSPAGTRAYNEQFF	TGTGCCAGCAGCCCGGCCGGGACGAGAGCCTACAATGAGCAGTTCTTC
NA	15	TRBJ2-1	TRBV4-1	NA	CASSQTVARDDEQFF	TGCGCCAGCAGCCAAACAGTAGCAAGGGATGATGAGCAGTTCTTC
NA	14	TRBJ1-1	TRBV30	NA	CAWSVSDINTEAFF	TGTGCCTGGAGTGTGTCGGACATTAACACTGAAGCTTTCTTT
NA	12	TRBJ1-1	TRBV7-9	NA	CASSLGDPRAFF	TGTGCCAGCAGCTTAGGAGATCCGAGAGCTTTCTTT
NA	12	TRBJ1-2	TRBV6-5	NA	CASSYQGAGYTF	TGTGCCAGCAGTTACCAAGGGGCTGGCTACACCTTC
TRBD1	16	TRBJ2-7	TRBV4-1	NA	CASSPTGTGHSYEQYF	TGCGCCAGCAGCCCTACCGGGACAGGGCACTCCTACGAGCAGTACTTC
TRBD1	14	TRBJ1-2	TRBV19	NA	CASIGTGEGYGYTF	TGTGCCAGTATAGGGACAGGGGAAGGCTATGGCTACACCTTC
TRBD1	16	TRBJ1-1	TRBV4-3	NA	CASSHRQGRGNTEAFF	TGCGCCAGCAGCCACCGACAGGGGCGGGGGAACACTGAAGCTTTCTTT
NA	14	TRBJ1-5	TRBV6-5	NA	CASAPASEGQPQHF	TGTGCCAGCGCTCCGGCTTCCGAGGGTCAGCCCCAGCATTTT
TRBD2	13	TRBJ2-5	TRBV2	NA	CASRELALETQYF	TGTGCCAGCCGGGAACTAGCGCTAGAGACCCAGTACTTC
TRBD1	15	TRBJ2-7	TRBV4-1	NA	CASSQARQGFYEQYF	TGCGCCAGCAGCCAGGCTCGACAGGGGTTCTACGAGCAGTACTTC
NA	13	TRBJ2-4	TRBV29-1	NA	CSVQVGSKNIQYF	TGCAGCGTCCAGGTGGGGTCCAAAAACATTCAGTACTTC
NA	13	TRBJ2-6	TRBV4-1	few	CASASSGANVLTF	TGCGCCAGCGCAAGCTCTGGGGCCAACGTCCTGACTTTC
NA	15	TRBJ2-7	TRBV7-6	NA	CASSPSEPVLYEQYF	TGTGCCAGCAGCCCCTCCGAGCCAGTTCTCTACGAGCAGTACTTC
TRBD1	19	TRBJ2-6	TRBV9	NA	CASSGGPNRGVTGANVLTF	TGTGCCAGCAGCGGGGGACCGAACAGGGGAGTTACAGGGGCCAACGTCCTGACTTTC
TRBD2	15	TRBJ2-7	TRBV7-9	NA	CASSLSTGGDYEQYF	TGTGCCAGCAGCTTATCCACGGGGGGTGACTACGAGCAGTACTTC
TRBD1	17	TRBJ2-4	TRBV29-1	NA	CSVEDGTGSEGKNIQYF	TGCAGCGTTGAAGACGGGACAGGGAGTGAAGGCAAAAACATTCAGTACTTC
NA	14	TRBJ1-2	TRBV15	NA	CATSITSDTWGYTF	TGTGCCACCAGCATAACCTCGGACACGTGGGGCTACACCTTC
NA	15	TRBJ1-6	TRBV5-1	NA	CASSLGRELYSPLHF	TGCGCCAGCAGCTTGGGCCGGGAGCTTTATTCACCCCTCCACTTT
NA	15	TRBJ2-6	TRBV9	NA	CASSVRGTGANVLTF	TGTGCCAGCAGCGTAAGGGGCACTGGGGCCAACGTCCTGACTTTC
TRBD2	15	TRBJ2-1	TRBV29-1	NA	CSVEESLAGGNEQFF	TGCAGCGTTGAAGAAAGCCTAGCGGGGGGCAATGAGCAGTTCTTC
NA	13	TRBJ1-6	TRBV27	NA	CASGTSTNSPLHF	TGTGCCAGCGGGACATCAACTAATTCACCCCTCCACTTT
TRBD1	14	TRBJ1-5	TRBV30	NA	CAWSVGTGVQPQHF	TGTGCCTGGAGTGTCGGGACAGGGGTCCAGCCCCAGCATTTT
NA	14	TRBJ1-1	TRBV3-1	NA	CASSFTKAGTEAFF	TGTGCCAGCAGCTTTACTAAAGCAGGGACTGAAGCTTTCTTT
NA	14	TRBJ2-7	TRBV7-9	NA	CASSLGGRSYEQYF	TGTGCCAGCAGCTTAGGCGGTCGCTCCTACGAGCAGTACTTC
TRBD1	15	TRBJ2-1	TRBV5-1	NA	CASSLLGDRANEQFF	TGCGCCAGCAGCTTGCTCGGGGACAGGGCCAATGAGCAGTTCTTC
NA	13	TRBJ2-3	TRBV7-6	few	CASSVYREDTQYF	TGTGCCAGCAGCGTTTACAGGGAAGATACGCAGTATTTT
TRBD1	13	TRBJ2-1	TRBV27	NA	CASSVGQNNEQFF	TGTGCCAGCTCTGTGGGACAGAACAATGAGCAGTTCTTC
TRBD2	14	TRBJ2-5	TRBV9	few	CASSVGGREETQYF	TGTGCCAGCAGCGTTGGCGGGAGGGAGGAGACCCAGTACTTC
TRBD1	15	TRBJ1-2	TRBV5-1	NA	CASSLADRANYGYTF	TGCGCCAGCAGCTTGGCCGACAGGGCAAACTATGGCTACACCTTC
NA	17	TRBJ1-6	TRBV7-6	NA	CASSLEDSFSYNSPLHF	TGTGCCAGCAGCTTAGAGGACAGTTTCTCCTATAATTCACCCCTCCACTTT
NA	13	TRBJ2-3	TRBV9	NA	CASSVEGTDTQYF	TGTGCCAGCAGCGTCGAAGGCACAGATACGCAGTATTTT
NA	10	TRBJ2-3	TRBV6-2/TRBV6-3	once	CATRFDTQYF	TGTGCCACCCGGTTCGATACGCAGTATTTT
NA	12	TRBJ2-1	TRBV6-5	once	CASSPNPDEQFF	TGTGCCAGCAGTCCCAACCCCGATGAGCAGTTCTTC
TRBD1	12	TRBJ2-7	TRBV7-9	once	CASRDSDYEQYF	TGTGCCAGCCGGGACAGCGACTACGAGCAGTACTTC
NA	15	TRBJ2-5	TRBV7-8	NA	CASSLEARSEETQYF	TGTGCCAGCAGCTTAGAGGCTAGATCTGAAGAGACCCAGTACTTC
NA	14	TRBJ1-1	TRBV15	NA	CATSAGGGNTEAFF	TGTGCCACCAGCGCGGGCGGGGGGAACACTGAAGCTTTCTTT
NA	15	TRBJ2-2	TRBV20-1	NA	CSARTGITNTGELFF	TGCAGTGCTAGAACCGGGATAACGAACACCGGGGAGCTGTTTTTT